The 17 T cell receptor beta chains below all came from one sample that was sequenced in a study of T-cell reconstitution after alpha-beta-depleted transplantation in children. During its preparation, the TCRbeta library received unique molecular identifiers. Each CDR3 protein gets one entry after TCRdb re-called the PCR reads with MiXCR. The sample comprises about 830,000 distinct CDR3 sequences, 15% to 20% of which are singletons, and around 5.3% rests with the top ten. The starting material was PBMCs, mostly from graft donor cells, obtained 360 days after TCRalphabeta/CD19-depleted stem cell transplant. Receptors were obtained from a male patient aged 10 to 17 who had a stem cell transplant for acute lymphoblastic leukemia, so the T cells may come from the graft donor.

This clonotype has a handful of counts. The rearrangement joins TRBV7-9 to TRBJ2-7; D remains unclear. The CDR3 length is 15 residues. Germline values: CDR1 SEHNR, CDR2 FQNEAQ (reference sequence). Trimming shortened V by 1 base and J by 2 bases, and 12 bases separated the two germline ends. The CDR3 DNA reads TGTGCCAGCAGCTTAGTAAATAGGTTGGCCTACGAGCAGTACTTC. Its protein is CASSLVNRLAYEQYF.

The V call is TRBV4-2, the J call TRBJ2-7, with D possibly matching TRBD2 (6 bases). Germline V CDR1 and CDR2: LGHNA, YNFKEQ. This CDR3 region has 15 residues. The germline V and J ends were trimmed by 1 base and 9 bases, with 19 bases remaining between them. The CDR3 protein is CASSQGTGLLGRQYF. The DNA for the CDR3 is TGTGCCAGCAGCCAAGGGACGGGACTCCTCGGGCGGCAGTACTTC.

This clonotype turned up a few times. This sequence joins TRBV11-2 and TRBJ1-2; 8 bases agree with TRBD1. Germline CDR1 reads SGHAT; CDR2 reads FQNNGV. CDR3 length equals 19 residues. Germline trimming cut 4 bases from V and 1 base from J; bases unmatched to any gene: 17. The DNA of the CDR3 is TGTGCCAGCAGCTCAATCCCCAAGGGCAGGGGGCTAAATAACTATGGCTACACCTTC. It translates to CASSSIPKGRGLNNYGYTF. The whole variable domain, filled in from reference TRBV11-2 and TRBJ1-2, reads EAGVAQSPRYKIIEKRQSVAFWCNPISGHATLYWYQQILGQGPKLLIQFQNNGVVDDSQLPKDRFSAERLKGVDSTLKIQPAKLEDSAVYLCASSSIPKGRGLNNYGYTFGSGTRLTVV.

Comments on this clonotype: The junction departs from the called germline gene at one end, perhaps through a read error. This sequence joins TRBV27 and TRBJ2-1; D remains unclear. The germline gives CDR1 MNHEY, CDR2 SMNVEV (reference sequence). The CDR3 length is 14 residues. CDR3 coding DNA: TGTGCCAGCAGTTTCTATGCTGTGCTAGATGAGCACTTCTTC. Its translation: CASSFYAVLDEHFF.

Only a few counts were recorded for this clonotype. In DNA form, the CDR3 reads TGTGCCAGCAGCTCACTGGGTACGCAGTATTTT. Translation gives CASSSLGTQYF. The V gene is TRBV7-9, the J gene TRBJ2-3; D unclear. The V end lost 4 bases, the J end lost 8 bases, and 7 bases lay between the germline ends. This CDR3 region has 11 residues. The germline V gene encodes CDR1 SEHNR and CDR2 FQNEAQ (reference sequence).

This chain uses TRBV9 with TRBJ2-5, with D possibly being TRBD2 (6 bases). The CDR3 consists of 15 residues. Germline V CDR1 and CDR2: SGDLS, YYNGEE. V gave up 0 bases and J gave up 4 bases, with 13 bases separating them. Here the CDR3 DNA reads TGTGCCAGCAGCGTAGAGGGAACCGGGAGAGAGACCCAGTACTTC. Its protein product is CASSVEGTGRETQYF.

This clonotype was counted between two and nine times. The V and J genes are TRBV9 and TRBJ2-3, with 7 bases lining up with TRBD2. The CDR3 totals 16 residues. Per germline, CDR1 SGDLS and CDR2 YYNGEE. After removal of 0 bases from V and 2 bases from J, the junction contained 6 bases not matched to a gene. The CDR3 nucleotides are TGTGCCAGCAGCGTAGTAACTAGCGTGTTCACAGATACGCAGTATTTT. It is translated as CASSVVTSVFTDTQYF.

A remark on this clonotype: At one end, the junction sequence differs from germline, possibly due to a read error. This chain links TRBV7-3 with TRBJ2-1, with 9 bases aligning to TRBD2. The CDR3 covers 16 residues. Per germline, CDR1 SGHTA and CDR2 FQGTGA. The CDR3 sequence is CASSSGLADSYNKQFF. CDR3 nucleotides: TGTGCCAGCAGCTCGGGACTAGCAGACTCCTACAATAAGCAGTTCTTC.

The chain recombines TRBV11-2 with TRBJ2-5; 14 positions agree with TRBD2. Trimming took 5 bases from V and 2 from J; bases not matched to a gene: 4. The germline V gene has CDR1 SGHAT and CDR2 FQNNGV. This CDR3 has 16 residues. The CDR3 sequence is CASSIRLAGGQETQYF. In DNA form, the CDR3 reads TGTGCCAGCAGCATCCGACTAGCGGGAGGGCAAGAGACCCAGTACTTC.

This clonotype turned up a few times. The J gene is TRBJ2-1, the V gene TRBV10-1; D is ambiguous. The CDR3 covers 15 residues. The V end lost 3 bases, the J end lost 3 bases, and 12 bases lay between the germline ends. The germline gives CDR1 WNHNN, CDR2 SYGVQD (reference sequence). This CDR3 is CASSEGHLHYNEQFF. In nucleotides, the CDR3 is TGCGCCAGCAGTGAAGGGCATCTCCACTACAATGAGCAGTTCTTC.

This chain connects TRBV5-1 to TRBJ1-2, with 7 bases aligning to TRBD1. V gave up 5 bases and J gave up 4 bases; unmatched junction bases: 5. The germline V gene encodes CDR1 SGHRS and CDR2 YFSETQ. The CDR3 extends over 13 amino acids. CDR3 sequence: CASSTGVPYGYTF. DNA for the CDR3: TGCGCCAGCAGTACAGGGGTCCCCTATGGCTACACCTTC. The full variable domain, in which reference TRBV5-1 and TRBJ1-2 provide the parts outside the CDR3, is KAGVTQTPRYLIKTRGQQVTLSCSPISGHRSVSWYQQTPGQGLQFLFEYFSETQRNKGNFPGRFSGRQFSNSRSEMNVSTLELGDSALYLCASSTGVPYGYTFGSGTRLTVV.

This chain uses TRBV12-3 or TRBV12-4 with TRBJ2-1, with 16 bases lining up with TRBD2. With V trimmed by 6 bases and J by 7 bases, 12 bases remained unmatched. The CDR3 has 18 amino acids. CDR3 sequence reads: CASSPTRGLAGGRNEQFF. DNA of the CDR3: TGTGCCAGCAGCCCCACCAGGGGACTAGCGGGAGGGCGGAATGAGCAGTTCTTC.

There are a few counts of this clonotype. V is TRBV29-1 and J is TRBJ2-7; the match to TRBD1 covers 9 bases. Germline CDR1 and CDR2: SQVTM and ANQGSEA. The J segment lost 7 bases and the V segment lost 4 bases, leaving 8 bases of the junction unmatched. The CDR3 consists of 13 residues. This CDR3 reads CSVVGGTGFEQYF. The CDR3 DNA reads as TGCAGCGTTGTAGGCGGGACAGGGTTTGAGCAGTACTTC.

DNA for the CDR3: TGTGCCAGCAGTTTAGGGGGAGGAGGGGCAGATACGCAGTATTTT. The encoded protein is CASSLGGGGADTQYF. The chain couples TRBV27 to TRBJ2-3; tentatively, D is TRBD2 (6 bases). Between the trimmed V and J ends, which lost 2 bases and 4 bases, there was a span of 13 bases. The CDR3 loop spans 15 amino acids. Germline CDR1 MNHEY, CDR2 SMNVEV (reference sequence).

This clonotype was counted only a few times. The chain has TRBV12-3 or TRBV12-4 and TRBJ2-2; 12 bases are shared with TRBD2. The CDR3 length is 17 residues. V was pared by 6 bases and J by 5 bases, with 10 bases of the junction left unmatched. The CDR3 loop is CASSSRLAGVRTGELFF. In DNA form, the CDR3 reads TGTGCCAGCAGCAGTCGACTAGCGGGAGTCCGGACCGGGGAGCTGTTTTTT.

The V and J genes are TRBV5-1 and TRBJ2-1, with TRBD1 matching over 12 bases. Germline V lookup: CDR1 SGHRS, CDR2 YFSETQ. The CDR3 spans 14 residues. Trimming removed 7 bases from V and 6 bases from J; junction bases left unmatched: 5. CDR3 in amino acids: CASSLGQGANEQFF. The CDR3 bases are TGCGCCAGCTCCCTGGGACAGGGGGCCAATGAGCAGTTCTTC. Full variable domain (rest looked up from reference TRBV5-1 and TRBJ2-1): KAGVTQTPRYLIKTRGQQVTLSCSPISGHRSVSWYQQTPGQGLQFLFEYFSETQRNKGNFPGRFSGRQFSNSRSEMNVSTLELGDSALYLCASSLGQGANEQFFGPGTRLTVL.

The chain uses TRBV24-1 and TRBJ1-4; D ambiguous. The CDR3 extends over 12 amino acids. Germline V gene lookup returns CDR1 KGHDR and CDR2 SFDVKD. V was clipped by 3 bases and J by 7 bases, with 5 bases between them. The CDR3 DNA follows: TGTGCCACCAGTGATGGACCTGAAAAACTGTTTTTT. Encoded protein: CATSDGPEKLFF.